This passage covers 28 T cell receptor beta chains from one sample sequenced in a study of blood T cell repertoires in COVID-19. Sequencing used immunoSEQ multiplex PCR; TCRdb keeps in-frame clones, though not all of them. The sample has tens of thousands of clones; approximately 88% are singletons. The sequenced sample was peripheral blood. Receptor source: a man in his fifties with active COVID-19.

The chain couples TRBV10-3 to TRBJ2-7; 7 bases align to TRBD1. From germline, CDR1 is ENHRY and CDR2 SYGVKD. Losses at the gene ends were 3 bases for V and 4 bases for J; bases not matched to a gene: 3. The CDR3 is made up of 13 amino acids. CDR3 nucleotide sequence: TGTGCCATCAGTGACCCGGGACAGTACGAGCAGTACTTC. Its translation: CAISDPGQYEQYF.

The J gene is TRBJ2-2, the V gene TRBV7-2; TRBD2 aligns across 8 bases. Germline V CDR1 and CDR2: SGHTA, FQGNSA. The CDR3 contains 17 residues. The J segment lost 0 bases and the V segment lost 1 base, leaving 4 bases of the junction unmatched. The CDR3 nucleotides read TGTGCCAGCAGCTTAGTACCGGGAGGGGCGAACACCGGGGAGCTGTTTTTT. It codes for CASSLVPGGANTGELFF.

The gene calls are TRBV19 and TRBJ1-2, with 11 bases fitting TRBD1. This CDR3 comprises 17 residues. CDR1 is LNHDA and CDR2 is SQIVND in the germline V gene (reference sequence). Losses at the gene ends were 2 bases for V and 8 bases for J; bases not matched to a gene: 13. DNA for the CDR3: TGTGCCAGTAGTATACCGATCCGGACAGGGGGCGACGGGGGCTACACCTTC. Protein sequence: CASSIPIRTGGDGGYTF.

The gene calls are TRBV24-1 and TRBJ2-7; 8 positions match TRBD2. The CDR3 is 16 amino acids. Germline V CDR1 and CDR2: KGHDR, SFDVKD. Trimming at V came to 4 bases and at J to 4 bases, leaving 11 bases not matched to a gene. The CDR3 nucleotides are TGTGCCACCAGTGACCCGGGGGGGGCCAACATTTACGAGCAGTACTTC. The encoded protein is CATSDPGGANIYEQYF.

The CDR3 region is CASSLFGREATDTQYF. In DNA form, the CDR3 reads TGTGCCAGCAGTTTATTTGGGCGGGAGGCCACAGATACGCAGTATTTT. V is TRBV28 and J is TRBJ2-3; 8 bases agree with TRBD2. Trimming took 1 base from V and 2 from J; bases not matched to a gene: 5. The germline gives CDR1 MDHEN, CDR2 SYDVKM. The CDR3 spans 16 residues. The full variable domain, with the rest looked up from reference TRBV28 and TRBJ2-3, is DVKVTQSSRYLVKRTGEKVFLECVQDMDHENMFWYRQDPGLGLRLIYFSYDVKMKEKGDIPEGYSVSREKKERFSLILESASTNQTSMYLCASSLFGREATDTQYFGPGTRLTVL.

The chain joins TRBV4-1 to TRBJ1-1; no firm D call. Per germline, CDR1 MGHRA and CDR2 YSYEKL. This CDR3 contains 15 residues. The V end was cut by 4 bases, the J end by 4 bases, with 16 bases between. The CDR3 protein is CASSRDAGMSTEAFF. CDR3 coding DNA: TGCGCCAGCAGCCGAGACGCGGGGATGAGCACTGAAGCTTTCTTT.

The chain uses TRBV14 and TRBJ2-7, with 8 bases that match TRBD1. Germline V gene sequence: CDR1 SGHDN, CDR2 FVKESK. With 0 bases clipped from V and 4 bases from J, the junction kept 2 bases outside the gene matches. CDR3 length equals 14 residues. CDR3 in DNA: TGTGCCAGCAGCCAAGACAGGGGGCTTTACGAGCAGTACTTC. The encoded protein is CASSQDRGLYEQYF.

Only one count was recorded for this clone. The DNA for the CDR3 is TGTGCCAGCAGTGGGGGCAATGACAGAGGGGATCAGCCCCAGCATTTT. It encodes CASSGGNDRGDQPQHF. The V gene is TRBV6-9, the J gene TRBJ1-5; a possible D gene is TRBD1 (6 bases). The V gene lost 5 bases and the J gene lost 5 bases, with 19 bases spanning the gap. Germline V lookup: CDR1 MNHGY, CDR2 SVAAGI. The CDR3 loop spans 16 amino acids.

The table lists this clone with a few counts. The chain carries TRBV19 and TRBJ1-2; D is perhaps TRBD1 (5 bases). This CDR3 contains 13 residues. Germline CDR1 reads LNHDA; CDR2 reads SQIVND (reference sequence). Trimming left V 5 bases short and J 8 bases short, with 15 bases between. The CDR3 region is CASSRPGRVGYTF. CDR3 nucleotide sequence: TGTGCCAGTAGTCGTCCAGGGCGAGTGGGCTACACCTTC.

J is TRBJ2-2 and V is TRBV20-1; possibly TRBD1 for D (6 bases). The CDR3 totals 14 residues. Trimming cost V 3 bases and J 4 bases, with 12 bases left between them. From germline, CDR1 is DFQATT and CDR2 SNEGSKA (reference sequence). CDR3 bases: TGCAGTGCTAGTCTGGACAGAGCCACCGGGGAGCTGTTTTTT. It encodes CSASLDRATGELFF.

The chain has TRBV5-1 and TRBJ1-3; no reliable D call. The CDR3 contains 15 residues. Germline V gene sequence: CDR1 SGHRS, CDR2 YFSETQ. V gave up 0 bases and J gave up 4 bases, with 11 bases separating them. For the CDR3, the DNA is TGCGCCAGCAGCTTGGATCCCTTTGCGGGAAACACCATATATTTT. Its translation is CASSLDPFAGNTIYF.

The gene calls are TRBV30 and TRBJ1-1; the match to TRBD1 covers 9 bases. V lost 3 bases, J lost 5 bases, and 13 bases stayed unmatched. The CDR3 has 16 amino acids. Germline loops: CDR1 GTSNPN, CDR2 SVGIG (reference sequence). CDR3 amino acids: CAWRLTGGGMGTEAFF. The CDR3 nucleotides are TGTGCCTGGAGGCTGACAGGGGGTGGAATGGGTACTGAAGCTTTCTTT.

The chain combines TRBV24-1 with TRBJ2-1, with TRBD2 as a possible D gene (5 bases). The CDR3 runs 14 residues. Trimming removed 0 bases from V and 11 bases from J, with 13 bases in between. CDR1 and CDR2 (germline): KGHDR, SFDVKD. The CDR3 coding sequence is TGTGCCACCAGTGATTTGGGGTCAACCGGGAAGCAGTTCTTC. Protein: CATSDLGSTGKQFF.

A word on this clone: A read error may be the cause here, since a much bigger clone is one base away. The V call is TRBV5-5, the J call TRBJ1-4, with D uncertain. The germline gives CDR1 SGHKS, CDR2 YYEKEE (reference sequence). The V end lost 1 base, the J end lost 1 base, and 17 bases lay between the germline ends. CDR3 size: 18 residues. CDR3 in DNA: TGTGCCAGCAGCTTGAGCATGATCCAGGTTGTAACTAATGAAAAACTGTTTTTT. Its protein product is CASSLSMIQVVTNEKLFF.

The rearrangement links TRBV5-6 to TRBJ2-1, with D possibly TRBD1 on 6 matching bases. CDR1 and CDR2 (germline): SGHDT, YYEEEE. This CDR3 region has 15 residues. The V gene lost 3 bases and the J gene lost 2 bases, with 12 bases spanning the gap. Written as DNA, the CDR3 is TGTGCCAGCAGCTCGGCAGGGGCGACCTACAATGAGCAGTTCTTC. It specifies CASSSAGATYNEQFF.

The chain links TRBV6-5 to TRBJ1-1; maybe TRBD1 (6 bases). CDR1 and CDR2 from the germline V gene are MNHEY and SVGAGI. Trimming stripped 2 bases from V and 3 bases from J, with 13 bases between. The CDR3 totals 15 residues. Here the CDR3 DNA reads TGTGCCAGCAGTTACGGCTCGACAGGCCACACTGAAGCTTTCTTT. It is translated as CASSYGSTGHTEAFF.

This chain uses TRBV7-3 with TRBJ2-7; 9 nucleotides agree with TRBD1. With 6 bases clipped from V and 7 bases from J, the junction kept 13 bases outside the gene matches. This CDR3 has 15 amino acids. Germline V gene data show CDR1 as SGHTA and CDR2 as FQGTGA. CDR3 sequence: CASRPGGTGPWEQYF. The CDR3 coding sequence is TGTGCCAGCAGGCCAGGGGGGACAGGGCCGTGGGAGCAGTACTTC.

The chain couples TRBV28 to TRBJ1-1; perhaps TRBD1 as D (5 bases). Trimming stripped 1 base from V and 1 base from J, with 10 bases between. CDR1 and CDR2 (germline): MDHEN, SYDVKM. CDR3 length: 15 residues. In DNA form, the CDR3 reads TGTGCCAGCAGTTTATTTGGGGCGGCGAACACTGAAGCTTTCTTT. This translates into CASSLFGAANTEAFF.

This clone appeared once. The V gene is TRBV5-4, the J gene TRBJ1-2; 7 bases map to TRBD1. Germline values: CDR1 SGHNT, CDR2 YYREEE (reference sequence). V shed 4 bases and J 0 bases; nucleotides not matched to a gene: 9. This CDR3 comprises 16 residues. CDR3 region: CASSTGGQVSNYGYTF. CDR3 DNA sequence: TGTGCCAGCAGCACTGGCGGACAGGTATCTAACTATGGCTACACCTTC.

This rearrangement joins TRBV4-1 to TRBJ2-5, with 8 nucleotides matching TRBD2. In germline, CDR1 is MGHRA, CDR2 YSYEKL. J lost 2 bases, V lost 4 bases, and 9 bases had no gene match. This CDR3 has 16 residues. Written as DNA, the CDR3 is TGCGCCAGCAGCCGAGGACTAGCTCAGCTACAAGAGACCCAGTACTTC. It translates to CASSRGLAQLQETQYF.

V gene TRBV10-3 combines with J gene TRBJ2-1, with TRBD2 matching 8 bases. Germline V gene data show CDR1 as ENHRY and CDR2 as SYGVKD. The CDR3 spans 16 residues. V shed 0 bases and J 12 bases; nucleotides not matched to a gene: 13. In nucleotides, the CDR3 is TGTGCCATCAGTGAGTCGGGTAGCGGGGTGGGGCAATGGCAGTTCTTC. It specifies CAISESGSGVGQWQFF.

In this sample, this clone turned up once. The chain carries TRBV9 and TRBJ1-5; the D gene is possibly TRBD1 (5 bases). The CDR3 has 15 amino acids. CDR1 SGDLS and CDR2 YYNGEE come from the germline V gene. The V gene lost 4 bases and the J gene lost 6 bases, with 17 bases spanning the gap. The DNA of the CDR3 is TGTGCCAGCAGCCCCTCGAGCGGGGGGTTTCAGCCCCAGCATTTT. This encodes CASSPSSGGFQPQHF.

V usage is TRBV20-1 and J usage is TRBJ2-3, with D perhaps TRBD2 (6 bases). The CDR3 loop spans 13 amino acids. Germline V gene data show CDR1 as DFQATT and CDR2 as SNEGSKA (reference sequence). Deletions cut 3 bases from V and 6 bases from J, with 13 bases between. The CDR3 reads CSASFSGRDTQYF. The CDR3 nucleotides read TGCAGTGCTAGTTTCAGCGGGCGGGATACGCAGTATTTT.

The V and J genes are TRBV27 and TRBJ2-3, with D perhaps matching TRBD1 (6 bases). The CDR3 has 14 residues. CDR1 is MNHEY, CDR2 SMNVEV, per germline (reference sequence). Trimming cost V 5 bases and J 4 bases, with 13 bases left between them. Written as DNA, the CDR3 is TGTGCCAGCAGTCCTCAGGGGTGGGCAGATACGCAGTATTTT. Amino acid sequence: CASSPQGWADTQYF.

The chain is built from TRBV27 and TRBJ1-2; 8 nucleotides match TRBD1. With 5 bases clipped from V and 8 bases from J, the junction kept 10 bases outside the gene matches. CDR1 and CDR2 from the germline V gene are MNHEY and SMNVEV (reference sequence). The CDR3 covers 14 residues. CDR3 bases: TGTGCCAGCAGTCGGACAGGGATGTTTCAAGGCTACACCTTC. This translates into CASSRTGMFQGYTF.

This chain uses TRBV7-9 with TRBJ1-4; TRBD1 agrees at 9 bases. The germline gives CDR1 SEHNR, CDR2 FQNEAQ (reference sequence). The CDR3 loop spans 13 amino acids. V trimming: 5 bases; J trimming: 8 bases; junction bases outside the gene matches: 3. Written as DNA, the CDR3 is TGTGCCAGCAGCGGGACAGGGTCGGAAAAACTGTTTTTT. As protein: CASSGTGSEKLFF.

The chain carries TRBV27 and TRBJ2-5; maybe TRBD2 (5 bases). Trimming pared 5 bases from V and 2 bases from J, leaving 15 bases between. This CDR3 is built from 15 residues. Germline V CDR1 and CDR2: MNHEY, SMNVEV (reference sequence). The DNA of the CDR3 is TGTGCCAGCAGTCCTAGACACGGGATGCAAGAGACCCAGTACTTC. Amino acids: CASSPRHGMQETQYF.

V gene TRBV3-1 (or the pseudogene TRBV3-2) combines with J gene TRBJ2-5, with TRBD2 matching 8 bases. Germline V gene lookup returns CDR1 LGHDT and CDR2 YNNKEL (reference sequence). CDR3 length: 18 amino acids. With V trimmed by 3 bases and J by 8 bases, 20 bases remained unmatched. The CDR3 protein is CASSQKPSGGAGDGTQYF. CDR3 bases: TGTGCCAGCAGCCAGAAACCCTCTGGGGGAGCGGGGGATGGTACCCAGTACTTC.